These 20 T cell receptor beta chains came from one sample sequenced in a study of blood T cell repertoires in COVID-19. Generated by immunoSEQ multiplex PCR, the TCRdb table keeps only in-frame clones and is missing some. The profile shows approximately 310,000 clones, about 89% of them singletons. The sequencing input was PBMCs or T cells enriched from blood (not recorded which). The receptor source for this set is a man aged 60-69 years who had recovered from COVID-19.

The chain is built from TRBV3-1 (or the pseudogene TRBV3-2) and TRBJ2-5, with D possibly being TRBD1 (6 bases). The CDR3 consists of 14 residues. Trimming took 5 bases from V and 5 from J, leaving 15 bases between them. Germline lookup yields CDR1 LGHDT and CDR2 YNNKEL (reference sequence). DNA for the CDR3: TGTGCCAGCAGCTACACAGGGTTGGGGGAGACCCAGTACTTC. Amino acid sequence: CASSYTGLGETQYF.

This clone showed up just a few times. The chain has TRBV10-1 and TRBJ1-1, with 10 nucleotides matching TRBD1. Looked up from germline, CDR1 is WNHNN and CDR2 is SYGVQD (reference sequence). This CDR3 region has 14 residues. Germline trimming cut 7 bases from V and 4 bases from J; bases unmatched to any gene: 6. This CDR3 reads CASTAGTGATEAFF. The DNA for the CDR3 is TGCGCCAGCACCGCCGGGACAGGGGCCACTGAAGCTTTCTTT.

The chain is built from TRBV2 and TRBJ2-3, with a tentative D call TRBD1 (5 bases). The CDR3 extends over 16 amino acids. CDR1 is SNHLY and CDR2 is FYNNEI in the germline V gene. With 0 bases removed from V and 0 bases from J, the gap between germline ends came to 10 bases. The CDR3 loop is CASSEAGADSTDTQYF. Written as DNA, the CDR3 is TGTGCCAGCAGTGAAGCAGGGGCGGATAGCACAGATACGCAGTATTTT.

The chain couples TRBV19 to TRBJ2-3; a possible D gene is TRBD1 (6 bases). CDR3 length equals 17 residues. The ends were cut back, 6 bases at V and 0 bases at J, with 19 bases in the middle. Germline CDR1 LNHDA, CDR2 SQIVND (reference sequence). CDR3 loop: CASSQKKPGQSTDTQYF. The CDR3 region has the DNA TGTGCCAGTAGCCAGAAAAAACCGGGACAAAGCACAGATACGCAGTATTTT.

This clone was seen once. CDR3 bases: TGTGCCAGCTCACCACGTCTTCAGGGGGACTCTGGAAACACCATATATTTT. Its protein is CASSPRLQGDSGNTIYF. The chain carries TRBV18 and TRBJ1-3; TRBD1 aligns across 7 bases. In germline, CDR1 is KGHSH, CDR2 LQKENI. This CDR3 region has 17 residues. The J segment lost 0 bases and the V segment lost 1 base, leaving 6 bases of the junction unmatched. Supplemented by reference TRBV18 and TRBJ1-3, the full variable domain reads NAGVMQNPRHLVRRRGQEARLRCSPMKGHSHVYWYRQLPEEGLKFMVYLQKENIIDESGMPKERFSAEFPKEGPSILRIQQVVRGDSAAYFCASSPRLQGDSGNTIYFGEGSWLTVV.

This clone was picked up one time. The CDR3 DNA follows: TGTGCCAGCAGCGTAGCGGGGGTGCTCTACAATGAGCAGTTCTTC. It encodes CASSVAGVLYNEQFF. V gene TRBV9 combines with J gene TRBJ2-1, with a possible D match to TRBD2 (6 bases). The CDR3 has 15 residues. V was pared by 0 bases and J by 3 bases, with 10 bases between. Germline V lookup: CDR1 SGDLS, CDR2 YYNGEE.

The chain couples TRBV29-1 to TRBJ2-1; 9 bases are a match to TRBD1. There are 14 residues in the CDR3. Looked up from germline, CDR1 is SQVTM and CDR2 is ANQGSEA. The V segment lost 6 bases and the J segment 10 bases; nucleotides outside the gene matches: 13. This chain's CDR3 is CSVARDRAYREQFF. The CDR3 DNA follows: TGCAGCGTAGCCCGGGACAGGGCGTATAGGGAGCAGTTCTTC.

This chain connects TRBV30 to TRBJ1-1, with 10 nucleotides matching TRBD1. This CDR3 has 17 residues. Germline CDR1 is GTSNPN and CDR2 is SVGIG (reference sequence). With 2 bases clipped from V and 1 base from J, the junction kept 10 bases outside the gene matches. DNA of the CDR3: TGTGCCTGGAGTTCGCCAAGGACAGGGGGACGGAACACTGAAGCTTTCTTT. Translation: CAWSSPRTGGRNTEAFF.

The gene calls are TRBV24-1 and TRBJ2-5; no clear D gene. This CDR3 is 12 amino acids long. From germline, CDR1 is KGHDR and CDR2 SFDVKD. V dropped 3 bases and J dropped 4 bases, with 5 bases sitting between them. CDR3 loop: CATSDAGETQYF. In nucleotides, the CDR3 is TGTGCCACCAGTGATGCCGGAGAGACCCAGTACTTC.

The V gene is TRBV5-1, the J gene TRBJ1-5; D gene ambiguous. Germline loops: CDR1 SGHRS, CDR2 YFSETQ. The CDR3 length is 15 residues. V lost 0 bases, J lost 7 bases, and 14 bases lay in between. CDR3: CASSLGLGGWQPQHF. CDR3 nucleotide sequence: TGCGCCAGCAGCTTGGGGCTGGGAGGTTGGCAGCCCCAGCATTTT. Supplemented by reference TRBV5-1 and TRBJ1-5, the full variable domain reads KAGVTQTPRYLIKTRGQQVTLSCSPISGHRSVSWYQQTPGQGLQFLFEYFSETQRNKGNFPGRFSGRQFSNSRSEMNVSTLELGDSALYLCASSLGLGGWQPQHFGDGTRLSIL.

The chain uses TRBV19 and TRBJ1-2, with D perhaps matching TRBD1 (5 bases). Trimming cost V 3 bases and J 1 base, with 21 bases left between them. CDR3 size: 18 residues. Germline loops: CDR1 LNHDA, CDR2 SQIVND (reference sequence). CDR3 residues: CASSMSGGAPEINYGYTF. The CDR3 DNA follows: TGTGCCAGTAGTATGTCGGGAGGGGCCCCGGAAATTAACTATGGCTACACCTTC.

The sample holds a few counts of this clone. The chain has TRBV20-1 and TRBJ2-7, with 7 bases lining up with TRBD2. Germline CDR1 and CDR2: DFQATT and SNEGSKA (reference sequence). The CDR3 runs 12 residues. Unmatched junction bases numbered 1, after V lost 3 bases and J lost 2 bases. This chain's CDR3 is CSASRGAYEQYF. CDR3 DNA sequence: TGCAGTGCTAGTCGGGGGGCCTACGAGCAGTACTTC.

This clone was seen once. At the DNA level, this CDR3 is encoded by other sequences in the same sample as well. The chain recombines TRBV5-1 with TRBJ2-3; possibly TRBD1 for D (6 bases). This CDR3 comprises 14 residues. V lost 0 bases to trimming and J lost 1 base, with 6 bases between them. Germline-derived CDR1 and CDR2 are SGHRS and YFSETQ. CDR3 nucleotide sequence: TGCGCCAGCAGCTTGGGGACAGGCACAGATACGCAGTATTTT. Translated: CASSLGTGTDTQYF.

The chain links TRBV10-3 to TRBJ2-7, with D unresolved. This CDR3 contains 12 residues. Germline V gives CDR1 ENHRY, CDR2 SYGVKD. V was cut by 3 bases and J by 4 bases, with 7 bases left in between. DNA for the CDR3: TGTGCCATCAGTGATCACGGTTACGAGCAGTACTTC. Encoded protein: CAISDHGYEQYF.

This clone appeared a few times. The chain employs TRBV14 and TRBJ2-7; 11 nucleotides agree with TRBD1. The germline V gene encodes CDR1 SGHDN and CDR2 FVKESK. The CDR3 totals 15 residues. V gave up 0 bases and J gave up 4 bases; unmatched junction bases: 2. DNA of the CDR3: TGTGCCAGCAGCCAAGAGGACAGGGGGCAATACGAGCAGTACTTC. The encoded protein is CASSQEDRGQYEQYF.

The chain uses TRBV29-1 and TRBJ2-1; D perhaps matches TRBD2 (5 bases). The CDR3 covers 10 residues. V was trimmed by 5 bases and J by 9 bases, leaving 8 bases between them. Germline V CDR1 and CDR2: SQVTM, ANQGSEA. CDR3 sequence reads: CSVSRGEQFF. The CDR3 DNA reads TGCAGCGTTTCTCGGGGTGAGCAGTTCTTC.

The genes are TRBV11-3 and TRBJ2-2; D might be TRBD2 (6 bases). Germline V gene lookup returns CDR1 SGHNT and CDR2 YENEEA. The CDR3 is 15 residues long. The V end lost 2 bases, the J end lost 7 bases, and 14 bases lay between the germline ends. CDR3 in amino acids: CASSLIASVGGELFF. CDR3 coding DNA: TGTGCCAGCAGCTTAATAGCTAGCGTCGGCGGGGAGCTGTTTTTT.

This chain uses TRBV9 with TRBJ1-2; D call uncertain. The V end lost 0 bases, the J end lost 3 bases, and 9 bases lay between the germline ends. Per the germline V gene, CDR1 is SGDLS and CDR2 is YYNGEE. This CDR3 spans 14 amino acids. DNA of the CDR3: TGTGCCAGCAGCGTAGGAGCGTTTGACTATGGCTACACCTTC. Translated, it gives CASSVGAFDYGYTF.

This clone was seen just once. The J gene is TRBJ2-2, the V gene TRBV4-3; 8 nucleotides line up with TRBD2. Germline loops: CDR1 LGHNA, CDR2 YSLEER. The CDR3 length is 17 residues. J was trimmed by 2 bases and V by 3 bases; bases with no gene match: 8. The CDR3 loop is CASSQDRGGINTGELFF. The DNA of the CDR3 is TGCGCCAGCAGCCAGGACCGGGGGGGGATCAACACCGGGGAGCTGTTTTTT.

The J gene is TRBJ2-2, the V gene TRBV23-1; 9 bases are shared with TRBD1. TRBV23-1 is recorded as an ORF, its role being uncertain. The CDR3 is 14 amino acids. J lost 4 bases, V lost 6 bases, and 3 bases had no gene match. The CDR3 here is CASRGQGGTGELFF. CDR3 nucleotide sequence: TGCGCCAGCAGGGGACAGGGAGGCACCGGGGAGCTGTTTTTT.